The 25 T cell receptor beta chains presented below share a single source sample, sequenced in a study of early T cells in non-severe SARS-CoV-2 infection. TCRdb processed the 5' RACE reads anew with MiXCR; each CDR3 protein has one entry. The sample lists about 83,000 distinct CDR3 sequences, approximately 14% occurring once. The sequenced material came from whole blood. Every receptor here comes from an adult who was a healthcare worker with PCR-confirmed SARS-CoV-2 infection or an uninfected control (not recorded which).

This clonotype was detected many times. The V and J genes are TRBV7-9 and TRBJ1-1; 9 nucleotides agree with TRBD1. The CDR3 sequence is 15 residues long. Germline lookup yields CDR1 SEHNR and CDR2 FQNEAQ (reference sequence). V trimming: 1 base; J trimming: 3 bases; junction bases outside the gene matches: 3. Here the CDR3 reads CASSLGTGVDTEAFF. As DNA, the CDR3 is TGTGCCAGCAGCTTAGGGACAGGGGTGGACACTGAAGCTTTCTTT. Based on the CDR3 plus reference TRBV7-9 and TRBJ1-1, the full variable domain is DTGVSQNPRHKITKRGQNVTFRCDPISEHNRLYWYRQTLGQGPEFLTYFQNEAQLEKSRLLSDRFSAERPKGSFSTLEIQRTEQGDSAMYLCASSLGTGVDTEAFFGQGTRLTVV.

The V call is TRBV12-5, the J call TRBJ2-7; no firm D call. There are 13 residues in the CDR3. The germline CDR1 and CDR2 sequences are LGHNT and FRNRAP. The germline V and J ends were trimmed by 3 bases and 5 bases, with 11 bases remaining between them. CDR3 nucleotides: TGTGCTAGTGGTTTAGTAGGGTCGGACGAGCAGTACTTC. Its protein is CASGLVGSDEQYF.

This clonotype was detected a few times. This chain connects TRBV5-8 to TRBJ2-7; TRBD1 matches at 7 bases. After removal of 0 bases from V and 3 bases from J, the junction contained 3 bases not matched to a gene. Germline CDR1 SGHTS, CDR2 YDEGEE. The CDR3 runs to 14 residues. CDR3 sequence: CASSLDRGRYEQYF. Written as DNA, the CDR3 is TGTGCCAGCAGCTTGGACAGGGGACGCTACGAGCAGTACTTC.

The chain couples TRBV7-2 to TRBJ1-2; D is undetermined. Between the trimmed V and J ends, which lost 5 bases and 6 bases, there was a span of 16 bases. Germline V lookup: CDR1 SGHTA, CDR2 FQGNSA. CDR3 length equals 14 residues. The chain's CDR3 is CASSMDRAGHGYTF. The CDR3 DNA reads as TGTGCCAGCAGCATGGACCGGGCCGGGCATGGCTACACCTTC.

This clonotype was picked up many times. The chain carries TRBV11-2 and TRBJ2-5; weak D call: TRBD2 (5 bases). This CDR3 region has 12 residues. Trimming cost V 5 bases and J 7 bases, with 11 bases left between them. Germline V gene data show CDR1 as SGHAT and CDR2 as FQNNGV. The CDR3, as DNA: TGTGCCAGCAGCAGCGGAGCCGGGACCCAGTACTTC. It is translated as CASSSGAGTQYF.

This clonotype was recorded a few times. This chain links TRBV29-1 with TRBJ2-1; D unclear. The CDR3 extends over 10 amino acids. Germline CDR1 is SQVTM and CDR2 is ANQGSEA. V was trimmed by 7 bases and J by 6 bases, leaving 7 bases between them. The CDR3 region is CSGRVNEQFF. The CDR3 coding sequence is TGCAGCGGTAGAGTCAATGAGCAGTTCTTC.

The chain recombines TRBV6-1 with TRBJ2-5; possible D gene TRBD1, 6 bases. The germline gives CDR1 MNHNS, CDR2 SASEGT. V lost 2 bases and J 4 bases, leaving 17 bases between the germline ends. The CDR3 loop spans 16 amino acids. CDR3 bases: TGTGCCAGCAGTGAAAATTGGGGGCAGGGTGCAGAGACCCAGTACTTC. Protein product: CASSENWGQGAETQYF.

The chain recombines TRBV11-2 with TRBJ2-3, with D perhaps given as TRBD1 or TRBD2 (5 bases each). The V gene's germline CDR1 is SGHAT and CDR2 FQNNGV. Trimming shortened V by 1 base and J by 0 bases, and 5 bases separated the two germline ends. The CDR3 contains 14 residues. In DNA, the CDR3 is TGTGCCAGCAGCTTAGGGGACAGCACAGATACGCAGTATTTT. Encoded protein: CASSLGDSTDTQYF.

In its sample, this clonotype was seen many times. The chain joins TRBV28 to TRBJ1-5; TRBD1 is a possible D gene (5 bases). The CDR3 has 15 residues. Germline CDR1 reads MDHEN; CDR2 reads SYDVKM. The V end was cut by 5 bases, the J end by 0 bases, with 11 bases between. The CDR3 is CASSQGPHSNQPQHF. CDR3 bases: TGTGCCAGCAGTCAGGGACCCCATAGCAATCAGCCCCAGCATTTT.

The chain is built from TRBV12-3 or TRBV12-4 and TRBJ1-5; tentatively, D is TRBD1 (5 bases). The CDR3 is 14 residues long. The ends were cut back, 2 bases at V and 5 bases at J, with 10 bases in the middle. The CDR3 DNA sequence: TGTGCCAGCAGTTTACGGGGGATGGATCAGCCCCAGCATTTT. The encoded protein is CASSLRGMDQPQHF.

This clonotype was counted ten times or more. J is TRBJ2-1 and V is TRBV24-1; 7 bases line up with TRBD2. Trimming took 3 bases from V and 0 from J; bases not matched to a gene: 4. The CDR3 length is 16 residues. Germline assignment: CDR1 KGHDR and CDR2 SFDVKD. The CDR3 spells CATSDRAGSSYNEQFF. CDR3 sequence (DNA): TGTGCCACCAGTGATCGAGCGGGGAGCTCCTACAATGAGCAGTTCTTC.

This clonotype was detected a few times. The V gene is TRBV2, the J gene TRBJ2-7; D is possibly TRBD1 (6 bases). The CDR3 is 13 residues long. Germline CDR1 is SNHLY and CDR2 is FYNNEI. V gave up 7 bases and J gave up 3 bases, with 13 bases separating them. The CDR3 nucleotides read TGTGCCAGCAAAATGACAGGCCTCTACGAGCAGTACTTC. Translation: CASKMTGLYEQYF. Combining the CDR3 with reference TRBV2 and TRBJ2-7 gives the whole variable domain EPEVTQTPSHQVTQMGQEVILRCVPISNHLYFYWYRQILGQKVEFLVSFYNNEISEKSEIFDDQFSVERPDGSNFTLKIRSTKLEDSAMYFCASKMTGLYEQYFGPGTRLTVT.

The rearrangement joins TRBV5-1 to TRBJ2-1; 11 bases match TRBD2. V lost 5 bases and J lost 4; bases outside the gene matches: 5. CDR3 length: 15 amino acids. Per germline, CDR1 SGHRS and CDR2 YFSETQ. This chain's CDR3 is CASRSSGGAYNEQFF. CDR3 DNA sequence: TGCGCCAGCAGGAGTAGCGGGGGGGCTTACAATGAGCAGTTCTTC.

To note about this clonotype: At one boundary the junction diverges from the germline segment, which might be a read error. J is TRBJ1-1 and V is TRBV27; D perhaps matches TRBD1 (6 bases). Germline V gives CDR1 MNHEY, CDR2 SMNVEV (reference sequence). The CDR3 totals 15 residues. The CDR3 nucleotides are TGTGCCAGCAGTTTGGGGGGCTTGGGGAACACTGAAGTTTTCTTT. Its protein product is CASSLGGLGNTEVFF.

In this sample, this clonotype turned up many times. This chain links TRBV6-4 with TRBJ2-2; TRBD1 matches 7 bases. The CDR3 consists of 16 residues. V was clipped by 0 bases and J by 7 bases; unmatched bases: 8. Germline loops: CDR1 MRHNA, CDR2 SNTAGT. CDR3 coding DNA: TGTGCCAGCAGTGACTCGATTGAGGGGGCAAACGGGGAGCTGTTTTTT. It encodes CASSDSIEGANGELFF.

The rearrangement joins TRBV29-1 to TRBJ2-1, with 7 nucleotides matching TRBD1. The ends lost 4 bases at V and 12 bases at J; junction bases unmatched: 12. The CDR3 covers 13 residues. The germline CDR1 and CDR2 sequences are SQVTM and ANQGSEA. CDR3 protein: CSVGSRRGTPQFF. The CDR3 DNA sequence: TGCAGCGTTGGATCTCGCAGGGGGACCCCGCAGTTCTTC.

This sequence joins TRBV24-1 and TRBJ2-5, with D unclear. This CDR3 spans 13 amino acids. CDR1 is KGHDR, CDR2 SFDVKD, per germline. Trimming stripped 4 bases from V and 5 bases from J, with 10 bases between. The CDR3 nucleotides are TGTGCCACCAGTGACCACCGTAGGGAGACCCAGTACTTC. This codes for CATSDHRRETQYF.

This clonotype was detected only a few times. The rearrangement joins TRBV20-1 to TRBJ2-5, with D tentatively TRBD1 (6 bases). V lost 4 bases to trimming and J lost 5 bases, with 23 bases between them. The CDR3 contains 16 residues. CDR1 and CDR2 from the germline V gene are DFQATT and SNEGSKA (reference sequence). The CDR3 DNA reads as TGCAGTGCTATAAGAGAGGCAAAAAGTCAGGGGGAGACCCAGTACTTC. This translates into CSAIREAKSQGETQYF.

The chain has TRBV29-1 and TRBJ1-1; D might be TRBD1 (5 bases). CDR1 and CDR2 (germline): SQVTM, ANQGSEA. V was shortened by 6 bases and J by 1 base, with 21 bases between the two germline ends. The CDR3 contains 16 residues. Written as DNA, the CDR3 is TGCAGCGTCTCAAAGGGGCCCTATCAGGAGAACACTGAAGCTTTCTTT. It codes for CSVSKGPYQENTEAFF. The full variable domain, its missing parts supplied by reference TRBV29-1 and TRBJ1-1, is SAVISQKPSRDICQRGTSLTIQCQVDSQVTMMFWYRQQPGQSLTLIATANQGSEATYESGFVIDKFPISRPNLTFSTLTVSNMSPEDSSIYLCSVSKGPYQENTEAFFGQGTRLTVV.

The table lists this clonotype with a few counts. This sequence joins TRBV5-1 and TRBJ2-7; 10 bases fit TRBD2. With V trimmed by 3 bases and J by 2 bases, 8 bases remained unmatched. CDR1 and CDR2 from the germline V gene are SGHRS and YFSETQ. There are 16 residues in the CDR3. CDR3 region: CASSSSLAGAPYEQYF. The CDR3 DNA follows: TGCGCCAGCAGCTCGTCGCTAGCGGGGGCCCCCTACGAGCAGTACTTC.

The rearrangement uses TRBV6-2 or TRBV6-3 and TRBJ1-1, with D perhaps matching TRBD1 (5 bases). The CDR3 extends over 13 amino acids. V gave up 10 bases and J gave up 1 base, with 13 bases separating them. The germline V gene encodes CDR1 MNHEY and CDR2 SVGEGT. CDR3: CATRAGQNTEAFF. In nucleotides, the CDR3 is TGTGCCACCCGCGCAGGGCAGAACACTGAAGCTTTCTTT.

This clonotype has a count of ten or more. This chain links TRBV18 with TRBJ2-7, with 7 bases matching TRBD1. This CDR3 contains 14 residues. Germline V CDR1 and CDR2: KGHSH, LQKENI. The trim removed 5 bases at V and 1 base at J, leaving 5 bases unmatched. CDR3 nucleotides: TGTGCCAGCTCAGAAAACAGGGGTTCCTACGAGCAGTACTTC. As protein: CASSENRGSYEQYF.

This clonotype was detected many times. The chain is built from TRBV11-2 and TRBJ2-3; possibly TRBD2 for D (6 bases). Looked up from germline, CDR1 is SGHAT and CDR2 is FQNNGV. The CDR3 contains 16 residues. The ends were cut back, 4 bases at V and 2 bases at J, with 16 bases in the middle. CDR3 sequence: CASSSTRGSDTDTQYF. CDR3 nucleotides: TGTGCCAGCAGCTCTACCCGGGGGAGCGACACAGATACGCAGTATTTT.

This clonotype has a count of ten or more. This chain links TRBV5-1 with TRBJ2-5; D may be TRBD1 (5 bases). The V end was cut by 0 bases, the J end by 5 bases, with 8 bases between. The length of the CDR3 is 13 residues. CDR1 and CDR2 from the germline V gene are SGHRS and YFSETQ. This CDR3 is CASSLDRRETQYF. CDR3 nucleotide sequence: TGCGCCAGCAGCTTGGACAGGCGGGAGACCCAGTACTTC.

This clonotype was counted only a few times. The chain is built from TRBV11-2 and TRBJ2-7; 14 bases match TRBD2. The trim removed 4 bases at V and 3 bases at J, leaving 5 bases unmatched. The CDR3 runs to 16 residues. Per the germline V gene, CDR1 is SGHAT and CDR2 is FQNNGV. In nucleotides, the CDR3 is TGTGCCAGCAGCTCAGGGACTAGCGGGGGAAACTACGAGCAGTACTTC. Protein sequence: CASSSGTSGGNYEQYF.